The 13 T cell receptor beta chains below were found in one sample sequenced in a study of identical twins. MiXCR was run by TCRdb on the 5' RACE reads, yielding one entry per CDR3 protein. The table lists around 240,000 distinct CDR3 sequences, 5.5% to 7% of them singletons, with roughly 3.7% in the top ten. The same sample was also used in a study of yellow fever vaccine responses in identical twins.

What was sequenced was memory (CD45RO+) T cells sorted from blood. The receptor source for this set is a woman in her late teens or twenties in good health.

The chain carries TRBV4-2 and TRBJ2-3; 9 bases match TRBD2. The germline V gene encodes CDR1 LGHNA and CDR2 YNFKEQ. The CDR3 extends over 17 amino acids. After removal of 2 bases from V and 6 bases from J, the junction contained 12 bases not matched to a gene. Written as DNA, the CDR3 is TGTGCCAGCAGCCAACGTATGGCGGGAGGGAGCATCGATACGCAGTATTTT. Encoded protein: CASSQRMAGGSIDTQYF.

In this sample, this clonotype turned up many times. The chain links TRBV29-1 to TRBJ2-5; tentatively, D is TRBD1 or TRBD2 (5 bases each). Per germline, CDR1 SQVTM and CDR2 ANQGSEA. Trimming shortened V by 2 bases and J by 5 bases, and 12 bases separated the two germline ends. The CDR3 loop spans 13 amino acids. The CDR3 DNA is TGCAGCGTTGAAACCCACCGGGACGAGACCCAGTACTTC. Encoded protein: CSVETHRDETQYF.

This clonotype was observed at least ten times. The chain joins TRBV20-1 to TRBJ1-5, with D perhaps matching TRBD1 (5 bases). Germline V gene sequence: CDR1 DFQATT, CDR2 SNEGSKA (reference sequence). Trimming removed 6 bases from V and 0 bases from J, with 12 bases in between. The CDR3 extends over 14 amino acids. The CDR3 nucleotides read TGCAGTGCCTCGACAGCAAATAGCAATCAGCCCCAGCATTTT. Amino acid sequence: CSASTANSNQPQHF.

This chain uses TRBV12-3 or TRBV12-4 with TRBJ1-2; a weak D match, TRBD1 (6 bases). This CDR3 has 13 residues. V lost 2 bases and J lost 5, with 9 bases in between. CDR3 sequence: CASSLRGRYGYTF. CDR3 DNA: TGTGCCAGCAGTTTAAGGGGGAGGTATGGCTACACCTTC.

In this sample, this clonotype turned up many times. The chain combines TRBV24-1 with TRBJ1-4; unclear D gene. This CDR3 comprises 18 residues. V lost 4 bases to trimming and J lost 3 bases, with 20 bases between them. Germline CDR1 is KGHDR and CDR2 is SFDVKD. The CDR3 DNA reads as TGTGCCACCAGTGACAACCCCTGGCAGAAGCAGGCTAATGAAAAACTGTTTTTT. It specifies CATSDNPWQKQANEKLFF.

This clonotype was counted only a few times. The chain employs TRBV28 and TRBJ2-2, with TRBD1 matching over 7 bases. The CDR3 is 17 residues long. Germline lookup yields CDR1 MDHEN and CDR2 SYDVKM. The J segment lost 4 bases and the V segment lost 6 bases, leaving 14 bases of the junction unmatched. CDR3 sequence (DNA): TGTGCCAGCAGCCAAGGTTGGGGACAGTCGGGCACCGGGGAGCTGTTTTTT. As protein: CASSQGWGQSGTGELFF.

This clonotype has more than one count but fewer than ten. The V call is TRBV20-1, the J call TRBJ1-1; D gene uncertain. There are 13 residues in the CDR3. V was pared by 6 bases and J by 1 base, with 12 bases between. Germline V lookup: CDR1 DFQATT, CDR2 SNEGSKA (reference sequence). CDR3 region: CSAPPDGNTEAFF. The CDR3 bases are TGCAGTGCCCCTCCCGACGGGAACACTGAAGCTTTCTTT.

On this clonotype itself: This sequence may be a read error, since a much larger clone differs from it by one base. The genes are TRBV7-6 and TRBJ2-1, with 9 bases identical to TRBD2. CDR3 length: 16 residues. Germline trimming cut 5 bases from V and 2 bases from J; bases unmatched to any gene: 7. Germline loops: CDR1 SGHVS, CDR2 FNYEAQ. The CDR3 protein is CASSRLAVGTYNEQFF. The CDR3 DNA reads TGTGCCAGCAGCCGACTAGCGGTAGGTACCTACAATGAGCAGTTCTTC.

Ten or more counts support this clonotype. This chain joins TRBV2 and TRBJ2-1; 7 positions match TRBD2. J was trimmed by 4 bases and V by 1 base; bases with no gene match: 4. From germline, CDR1 is SNHLY and CDR2 FYNNEI. The length of the CDR3 is 15 residues. The CDR3 sequence is CASSEDLRGYNEQFF. The CDR3 nucleotides read TGTGCCAGCAGTGAAGATTTGCGGGGGTACAATGAGCAGTTCTTC.

This clonotype was found a few times. The chain is built from TRBV21-1 and TRBJ2-3; the DNA was not compared with TRBD1, the D call given in the table. TRBV21-1 is shown as a pseudogene. The CDR3 runs to 15 residues. In DNA, the CDR3 is TGTGCCAGCAGCGAGTCCCGGGACATCACAGATACGCAGTATTTT. Translated: CASSESRDITDTQYF.

The chain's CDR3 is CASSASGAGNSPLHF. The CDR3 DNA is TGTGCCAGCAGCGCGTCGGGGGCTGGTAATTCACCCCTCCACTTT. The chain links TRBV11-2 to TRBJ1-6; TRBD1 might be the D (6 bases). This CDR3 region has 15 residues. Trimming shortened V by 5 bases and J by 6 bases, and 14 bases separated the two germline ends. Germline V CDR1 and CDR2: SGHAT, FQNNGV. Using reference TRBV11-2 and TRBJ1-6 for the parts outside the CDR3, the full variable domain is EAGVAQSPRYKIIEKRQSVAFWCNPISGHATLYWYQQILGQGPKLLIQFQNNGVVDDSQLPKDRFSAERLKGVDSTLKIQPAKLEDSAVYLCASSASGAGNSPLHFGNGTRLTVT.

In this sample, this clonotype turned up many times. V is TRBV2 and J is TRBJ2-4; no clear D gene. Germline values: CDR1 SNHLY, CDR2 FYNNEI. The ends were cut back, 6 bases at V and 0 bases at J, with 12 bases in the middle. The CDR3 is made up of 15 amino acids. CDR3 amino acids: CASRSLRVAKNIQYF. For the CDR3, the DNA is TGTGCCAGCAGGTCCCTTAGGGTAGCCAAAAACATTCAGTACTTC.

This chain links TRBV6-1 with TRBJ2-3, with D perhaps being TRBD1 or TRBD2 (5 bases each). This CDR3 spans 15 amino acids. V was trimmed by 7 bases and J by 0 bases, leaving 14 bases between them. Germline CDR1 is MNHNS and CDR2 is SASEGT. CDR3 residues: CASTRDPLSTDTQYF. CDR3 nucleotide sequence: TGTGCCAGCACCAGGGACCCCCTTAGCACAGATACGCAGTATTTT.